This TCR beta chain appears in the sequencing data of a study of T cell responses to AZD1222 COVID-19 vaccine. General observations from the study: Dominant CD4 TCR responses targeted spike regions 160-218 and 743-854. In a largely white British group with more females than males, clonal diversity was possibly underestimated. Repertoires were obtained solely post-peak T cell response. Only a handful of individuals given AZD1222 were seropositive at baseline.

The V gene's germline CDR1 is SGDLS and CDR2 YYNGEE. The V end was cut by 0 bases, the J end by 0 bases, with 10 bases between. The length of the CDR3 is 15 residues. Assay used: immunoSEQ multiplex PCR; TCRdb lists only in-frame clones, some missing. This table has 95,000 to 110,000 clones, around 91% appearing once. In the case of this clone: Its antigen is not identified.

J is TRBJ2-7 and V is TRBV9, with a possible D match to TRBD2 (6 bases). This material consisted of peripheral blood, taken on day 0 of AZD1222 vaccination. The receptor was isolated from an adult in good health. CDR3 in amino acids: CASSVGGDSSYEQYF. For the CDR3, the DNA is TGTGCCAGCAGCGTAGGGGGGGACTCCTCCTACGAGCAGTACTTC.